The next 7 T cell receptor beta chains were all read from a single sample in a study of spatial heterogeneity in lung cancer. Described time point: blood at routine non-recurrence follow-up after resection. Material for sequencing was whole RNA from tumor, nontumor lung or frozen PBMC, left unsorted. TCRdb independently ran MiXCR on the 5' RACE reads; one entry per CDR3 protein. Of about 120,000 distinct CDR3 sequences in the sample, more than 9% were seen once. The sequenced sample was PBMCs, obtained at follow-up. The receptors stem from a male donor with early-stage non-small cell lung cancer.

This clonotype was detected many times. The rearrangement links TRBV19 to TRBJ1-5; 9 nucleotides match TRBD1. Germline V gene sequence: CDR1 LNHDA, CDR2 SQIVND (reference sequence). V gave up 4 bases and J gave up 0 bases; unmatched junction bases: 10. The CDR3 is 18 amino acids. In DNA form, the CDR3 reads TGTGCCAGTAGTACTACCGGCACAGGGGGCTATAGCAATCAGCCCCAGCATTTT. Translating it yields CASSTTGTGGYSNQPQHF.

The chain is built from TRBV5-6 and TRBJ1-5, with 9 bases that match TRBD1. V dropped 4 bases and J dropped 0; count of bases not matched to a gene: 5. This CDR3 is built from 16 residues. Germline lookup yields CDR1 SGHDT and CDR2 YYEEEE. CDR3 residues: CASSVQGALSNQPQHF. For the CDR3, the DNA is TGTGCCAGCAGCGTACAGGGGGCGCTTAGCAATCAGCCCCAGCATTTT. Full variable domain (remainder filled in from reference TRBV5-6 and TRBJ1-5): DAGVTQSPTHLIKTRGQQVTLRCSPKSGHDTVSWYQQALGQGPQFIFQYYEEEERQRGNFPDRFSGHQFPNYSSELNVNALLLGDSALYLCASSVQGALSNQPQHFGDGTRLSIL.

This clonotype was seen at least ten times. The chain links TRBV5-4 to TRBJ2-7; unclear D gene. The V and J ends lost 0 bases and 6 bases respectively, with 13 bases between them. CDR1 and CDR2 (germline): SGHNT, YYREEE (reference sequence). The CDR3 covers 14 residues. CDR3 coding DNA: TGTGCCAGCAGCTTGGCAAGTACCCGCGGCGAGCAGTACTTC. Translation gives CASSLASTRGEQYF.

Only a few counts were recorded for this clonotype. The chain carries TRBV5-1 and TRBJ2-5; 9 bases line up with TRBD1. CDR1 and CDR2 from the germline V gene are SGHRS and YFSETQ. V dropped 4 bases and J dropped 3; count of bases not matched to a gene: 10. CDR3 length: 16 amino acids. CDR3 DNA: TGCGCCAGCAGCGTCGGACAGGGGCATTGGGAAGAGACCCAGTACTTC. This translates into CASSVGQGHWEETQYF.

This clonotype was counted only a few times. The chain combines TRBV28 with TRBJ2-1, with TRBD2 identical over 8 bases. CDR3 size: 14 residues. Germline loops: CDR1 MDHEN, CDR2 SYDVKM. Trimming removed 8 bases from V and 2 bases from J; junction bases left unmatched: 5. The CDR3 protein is CASVPGLAYNEQFF. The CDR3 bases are TGTGCCAGCGTTCCGGGACTAGCCTACAATGAGCAGTTCTTC.

The CDR3 is CASSLATRGTDTQYF. DNA for the CDR3: TGCGCCAGCAGCTTGGCCACGCGGGGGACAGATACGCAGTATTTT. J is TRBJ2-3 and V is TRBV5-1; 7 bases line up with TRBD2. V shed 0 bases, J shed 3 bases, and the junction held 4 bases outside the gene matches. CDR1 is SGHRS and CDR2 is YFSETQ in the germline V gene. The CDR3 length is 15 residues.

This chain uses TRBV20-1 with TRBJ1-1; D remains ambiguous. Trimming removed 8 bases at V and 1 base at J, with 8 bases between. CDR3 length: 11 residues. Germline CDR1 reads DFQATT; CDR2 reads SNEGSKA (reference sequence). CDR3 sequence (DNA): TGCAGTACTTTTCGGAACACTGAAGCTTTCTTT. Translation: CSTFRNTEAFF.